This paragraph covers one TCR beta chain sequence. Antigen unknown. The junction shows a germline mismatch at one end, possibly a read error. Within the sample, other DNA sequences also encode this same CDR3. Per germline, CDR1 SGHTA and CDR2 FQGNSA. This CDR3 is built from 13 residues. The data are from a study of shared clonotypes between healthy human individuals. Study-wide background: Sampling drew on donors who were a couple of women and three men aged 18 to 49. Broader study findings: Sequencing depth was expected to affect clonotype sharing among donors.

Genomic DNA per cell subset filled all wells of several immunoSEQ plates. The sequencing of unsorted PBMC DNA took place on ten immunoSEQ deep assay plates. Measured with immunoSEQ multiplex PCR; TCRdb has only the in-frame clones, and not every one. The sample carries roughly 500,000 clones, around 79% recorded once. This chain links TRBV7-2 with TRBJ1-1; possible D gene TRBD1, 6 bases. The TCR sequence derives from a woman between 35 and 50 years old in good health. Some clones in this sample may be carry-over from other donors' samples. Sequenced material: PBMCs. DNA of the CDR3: TGTGCTAGCAGCCCGACAGGTCGCACTGAAGCTTTCTTT. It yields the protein CASSPTGRTEAFF.